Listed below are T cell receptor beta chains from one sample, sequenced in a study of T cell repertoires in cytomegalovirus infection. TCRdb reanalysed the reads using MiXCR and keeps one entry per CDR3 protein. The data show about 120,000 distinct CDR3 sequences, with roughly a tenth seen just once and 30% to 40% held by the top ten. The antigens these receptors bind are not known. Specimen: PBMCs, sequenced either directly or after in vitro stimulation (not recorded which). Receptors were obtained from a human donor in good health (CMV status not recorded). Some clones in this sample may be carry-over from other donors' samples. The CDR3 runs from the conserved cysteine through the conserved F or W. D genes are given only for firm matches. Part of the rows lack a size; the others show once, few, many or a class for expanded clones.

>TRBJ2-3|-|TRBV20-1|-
CSAREHSSGQYF
TGCAGTGCTAGAGAGCATTCTTCGGGGCAGTATTTT
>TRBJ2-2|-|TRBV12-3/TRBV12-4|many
CASSSRYSGELFF
TGTGCCAGCAGTTCAAGGTACAGCGGGGAGCTGTTTTTT
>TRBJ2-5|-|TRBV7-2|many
CASSSTPGLETQYF
TGTGCCAGCAGCTCCACCCCGGGGTTGGAGACCCAGTACTTC
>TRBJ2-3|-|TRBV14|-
CASSPLPGSDTQYF
TGTGCCAGCAGCCCACTTCCAGGGTCAGATACGCAGTATTTT
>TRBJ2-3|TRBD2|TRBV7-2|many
CASSFAGTSGTTDTQYF
TGTGCCAGCAGCTTCGCCGGGACTAGCGGTACCACAGATACGCAGTATTTT
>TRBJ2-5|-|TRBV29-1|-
CSGGGTRETQYF
TGCAGCGGGGGAGGCACCCGAGAGACCCAGTACTTC
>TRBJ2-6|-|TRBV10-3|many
CAASHGTGKSSGANVLTF
TGTGCCGCCAGCCATGGGACCGGGAAAAGCTCTGGGGCCAACGTCCTGACTTTC
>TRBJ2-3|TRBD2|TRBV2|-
CASILAAYTDTQYF
TGTGCCAGCATACTAGCGGCCTACACAGATACGCAGTATTTT
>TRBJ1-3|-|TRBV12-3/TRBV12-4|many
CASSFPGNTIYF
TGTGCCAGCAGTTTTCCTGGAAACACCATATATTTT
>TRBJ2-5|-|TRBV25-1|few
CASTGLETQYF
TGTGCCAGCACCGGACTGGAGACCCAGTACTTC
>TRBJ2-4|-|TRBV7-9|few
CASSSPAVGNIQYF
TGTGCCAGCAGTTCCCCGGCGGTCGGAAACATTCAGTACTTC
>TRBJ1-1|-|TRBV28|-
CASSSGGTVEAFF
TGTGCCAGCAGTTCCGGGGGGACGGTTGAAGCTTTCTTT
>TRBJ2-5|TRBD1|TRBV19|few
CASSITGTGAETQYF
TGTGCCAGTAGTATTACGGGGACAGGGGCAGAGACCCAGTACTTC
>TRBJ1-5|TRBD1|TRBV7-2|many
CASSSYRGVGQPQHF
TGTGCCAGCAGCTCGTACAGGGGCGTAGGTCAGCCCCAGCATTTT
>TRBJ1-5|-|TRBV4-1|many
CASSRIIGRASLTLIKDNQPQHF
TGCGCCAGCAGCCGAATAATAGGGAGAGCAAGTCTAACACTAATTAAGGACAATCAGCCCCAGCATTTT
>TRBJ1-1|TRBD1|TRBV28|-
CAIPFETGSNTEAFF
TGTGCCATCCCCTTCGAGACAGGGTCAAACACTGAAGCTTTCTTT
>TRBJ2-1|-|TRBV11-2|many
CASSLASTLERNEQFF
TGTGCCAGCAGCTTAGCTAGCACCCTAGAAAGGAATGAGCAGTTCTTC
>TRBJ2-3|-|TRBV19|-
CASKTAGTTDTQYF
TGTGCCAGTAAGACGGCGGGAACTACAGATACGCAGTATTTT
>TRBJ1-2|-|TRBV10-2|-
CASSDPRLGASNYGYTF
TGCGCCAGCAGTGACCCGCGTTTGGGGGCCTCTAACTATGGCTACACCTTC
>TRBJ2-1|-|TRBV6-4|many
CASSDEGSAYNEQFF
TGTGCCAGCAGTGATGAGGGATCCGCCTACAATGAGCAGTTCTTC
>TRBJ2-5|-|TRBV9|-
CASSVAGGVGQETQYF
TGTGCCAGCAGCGTAGCTGGGGGAGTGGGTCAAGAGACCCAGTACTTC
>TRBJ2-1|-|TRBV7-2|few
CASFMGPLVEQFF
TGTGCCAGCTTTATGGGACCCCTTGTTGAGCAGTTCTTC
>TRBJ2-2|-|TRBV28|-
CASSLGGMNTGELFF
TGTGCCAGCAGTTTGGGCGGGATGAACACCGGGGAGCTGTTTTTT
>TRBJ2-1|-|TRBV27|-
CASTGTTTNEQFF
TGTGCCAGCACCGGGACCACAACGAATGAGCAGTTCTTC
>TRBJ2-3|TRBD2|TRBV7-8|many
CASSFGSGSADTQYF
TGTGCCAGCAGCTTCGGTAGCGGGAGTGCAGATACGCAGTATTTT
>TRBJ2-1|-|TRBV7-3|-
CASSFPQGREQFF
TGTGCCAGCAGCTTCCCACAGGGCCGAGAGCAGTTCTTC